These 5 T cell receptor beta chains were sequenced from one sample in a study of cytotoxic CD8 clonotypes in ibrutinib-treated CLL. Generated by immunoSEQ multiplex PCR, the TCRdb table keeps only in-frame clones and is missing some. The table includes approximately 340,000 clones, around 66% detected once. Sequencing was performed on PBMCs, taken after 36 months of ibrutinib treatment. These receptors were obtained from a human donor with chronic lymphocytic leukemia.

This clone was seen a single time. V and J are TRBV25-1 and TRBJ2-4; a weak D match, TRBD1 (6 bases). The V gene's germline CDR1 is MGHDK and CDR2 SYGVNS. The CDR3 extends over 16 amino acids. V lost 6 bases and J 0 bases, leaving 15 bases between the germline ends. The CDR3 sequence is CASRCYRVLAKNIQYF. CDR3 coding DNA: TGTGCCAGCAGATGCTACAGGGTCTTAGCCAAAAACATTCAGTACTTC. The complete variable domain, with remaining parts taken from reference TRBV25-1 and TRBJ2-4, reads EADIYQTPRYLVIGTGKKITLECSQTMGHDKMYWYQQDPGMELHLIHYSYGVNSTEKGDLSSESTVSRIRTEHFPLTLESARPSHTSQYLCASRCYRVLAKNIQYFGAGTRLSVL.

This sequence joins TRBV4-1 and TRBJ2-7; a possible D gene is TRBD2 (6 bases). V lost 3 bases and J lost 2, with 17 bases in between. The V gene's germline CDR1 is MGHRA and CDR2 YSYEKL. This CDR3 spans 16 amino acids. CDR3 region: CASSHPSDGSTYEQYF. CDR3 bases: TGCGCCAGCAGCCACCCTTCGGACGGGAGTACCTACGAGCAGTACTTC.

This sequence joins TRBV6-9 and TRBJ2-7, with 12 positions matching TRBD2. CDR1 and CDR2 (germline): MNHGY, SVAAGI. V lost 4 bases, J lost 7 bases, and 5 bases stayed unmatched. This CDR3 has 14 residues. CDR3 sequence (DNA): TGTGCCAGCAGTTTCCAACTAGCGGGAGGTGAGCAGTACTTC. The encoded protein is CASSFQLAGGEQYF.

The CDR3 DNA reads as TGTGCCAGCAGCCCCAAGGCGTACACCGGGGAGCTGTTTTTT. Amino acids: CASSPKAYTGELFF. V usage is TRBV11-3 and J usage is TRBJ2-2; no firm D call. Looked up from germline, CDR1 is SGHNT and CDR2 is YENEEA. The length of the CDR3 is 14 residues. Trimming left V 5 bases short and J 3 bases short, with 10 bases between. Full variable domain (outside the CDR3, taken from reference TRBV11-3 and TRBJ2-2): EAGVVQSPRYKIIEKKQPVAFWCNPISGHNTLYWYLQNLGQGPELLIRYENEEAVDDSQLPKDRFSAERLKGVDSTLKIQPAELGDSAVYLCASSPKAYTGELFFGEGSRLTVL.

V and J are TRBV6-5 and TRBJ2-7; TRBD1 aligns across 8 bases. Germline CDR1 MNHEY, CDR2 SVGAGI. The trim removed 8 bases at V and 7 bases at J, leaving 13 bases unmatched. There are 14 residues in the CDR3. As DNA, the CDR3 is TGTGCCAGCTGCAGGGGGCCGACTACGGGAGAGCAGTACTTC. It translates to CASCRGPTTGEQYF.